The 26 T cell receptor beta chains given below trace back to one sample, sequenced in a study of T cell responses to AZD1222 COVID-19 vaccine (dated by TCRdb to the early 2020s). The library was produced with the immunoSEQ multiplex PCR assay. Sourced from immuneACCESS, this table was stored by TCRdb with only in-frame sequences that have V and J called. A share of the clones is absent; for the studies checked, an unresolved V gene accounts for under half, and the remainder has no known explanation. This sample is represented by under 200,000 clones; about nine tenths of them were singletons. 1.5% of the sample is in the top ten clones. Sample time point, as interpreted from the label and publication: baseline before first vaccination. The specimen comprised peripheral blood, sampled on day 0 of AZD1222 vaccination. These receptors originate from an adult in good health.

J is TRBJ1-3 and V is TRBV6-1; 7 bases map to TRBD1. Per the germline V gene, CDR1 is MNHNS and CDR2 is SASEGT. The J segment lost 0 bases and the V segment lost 4 bases, leaving 6 bases of the junction unmatched. The CDR3 totals 16 residues. The CDR3, as DNA: TGTGCCAGCAGTGGTGAGACAGGGACCTCTGGAAACACCATATATTTT. Protein sequence: CASSGETGTSGNTIYF.

The V gene is TRBV19, the J gene TRBJ2-3; 9 bases fit TRBD1. After removal of 5 bases from V and 0 bases from J, the junction contained 3 bases not matched to a gene. This CDR3 spans 15 amino acids. Germline V CDR1 and CDR2: LNHDA, SQIVND (reference sequence). CDR3 nucleotides: TGTGCCAGTAGTTCACAGGGGGCTAGCACAGATACGCAGTATTTT. Translation gives CASSSQGASTDTQYF.

The chain has TRBV4-2 and TRBJ1-3; no clear D. Germline V lookup: CDR1 LGHNA, CDR2 YNFKEQ. Deletions cut 1 base from V and 0 bases from J, with 10 bases between. The CDR3 is made up of 16 amino acids. The CDR3 DNA reads TGTGCCAGCAGCCAAGGGTTTGGGGACTCTGGAAACACCATATATTTT. Amino acid sequence: CASSQGFGDSGNTIYF.

The chain is built from TRBV18 and TRBJ2-5; 9 bases match TRBD1. CDR1 KGHSH and CDR2 LQKENI come from the germline V gene. V gave up 6 bases and J gave up 5 bases; unmatched junction bases: 10. The CDR3 is 15 amino acids. The CDR3 region has the DNA TGTGCCAGCTCGGTAACAGGGGGCGCGTCGGAGACCCAGTACTTC. It is translated as CASSVTGGASETQYF.

V is TRBV28 and J is TRBJ1-2, with D possibly matching TRBD1 (5 bases). V was pared by 6 bases and J by 2 bases, with 16 bases between. CDR1 and CDR2 (germline): MDHEN, SYDVKM. The CDR3 totals 15 residues. The DNA of the CDR3 is TGTGCCAGCAGCGTGGTGTCAGGGAGCAACTATGGCTACACCTTC. Amino acids: CASSVVSGSNYGYTF.

The chain is built from TRBV6-5 and TRBJ2-7, with D tentatively TRBD1 (6 bases). The germline gives CDR1 MNHEY, CDR2 SVGAGI. The V gene lost 4 bases and the J gene lost 5 bases, with 18 bases spanning the gap. This CDR3 region has 15 residues. The CDR3 nucleotides read TGTGCCAGCAGTTTCGGCCCAGGGGTCCTCAACGAGCAGTACTTC. Amino acids: CASSFGPGVLNEQYF.

The rearrangement uses TRBV5-5 and TRBJ1-1; unclear D gene. The CDR3 extends over 16 amino acids. Germline V gene data show CDR1 as SGHKS and CDR2 as YYEKEE (reference sequence). Trimming cost V 0 bases and J 1 base, with 13 bases left between them. The DNA of the CDR3 is TGTGCCAGCAGCTTGGTAATAGGACCGACGAACACTGAAGCTTTCTTT. As protein: CASSLVIGPTNTEAFF.

The sample holds a few counts of this clone. V usage is TRBV9 and J usage is TRBJ1-5, with TRBD1 matching 10 bases. J lost 2 bases, V lost 5 bases, and 10 bases had no gene match. The CDR3 contains 17 residues. Germline CDR1 is SGDLS and CDR2 is YYNGEE. The CDR3 coding sequence is TGTGCCAGCAGGCAAAGACAGGGGGCATGGGGCAATCAGCCCCAGCATTTT. This codes for CASRQRQGAWGNQPQHF. The full variable domain, completed using reference TRBV9 and TRBJ1-5, is DSGVTQTPKHLITATGQRVTLRCSPRSGDLSVYWYQQSLDQGLQFLIQYYNGEERAKGNILERFSAQQFPDLHSELNLSSLELGDSALYFCASRQRQGAWGNQPQHFGDGTRLSIL.

V is TRBV28 and J is TRBJ1-2; D unclear. Trimming removed 8 bases at V and 3 bases at J, with 7 bases between. Per germline, CDR1 MDHEN and CDR2 SYDVKM. CDR3 size: 11 residues. CDR3 in DNA: TGTGCCAGCGAACAGTACTATGGCTACACCTTC. This translates into CASEQYYGYTF.

The chain uses TRBV5-4 and TRBJ2-7; D possibly corresponds to TRBD1 (6 bases). Trimming removed 0 bases from V and 3 bases from J, with 13 bases in between. The CDR3 length is 15 residues. Germline V CDR1 and CDR2: SGHNT, YYREEE (reference sequence). The CDR3 nucleotides are TGTGCCAGCAGCTTGGATAGTACAGGGATCTACGAGCAGTACTTC. This translates into CASSLDSTGIYEQYF.

This chain links TRBV18 with TRBJ2-1; 9 bases map to TRBD2. CDR1 is KGHSH, CDR2 LQKENI, per germline. This CDR3 region has 16 residues. V lost 1 base, J lost 2 bases, and 3 bases stayed unmatched. The DNA of the CDR3 is TGTGCCAGCTCACCACACCCTAGCGGGACCTACAATGAGCAGTTCTTC. It yields the protein CASSPHPSGTYNEQFF. Full variable domain (remainder filled in from reference TRBV18 and TRBJ2-1): NAGVMQNPRHLVRRRGQEARLRCSPMKGHSHVYWYRQLPEEGLKFMVYLQKENIIDESGMPKERFSAEFPKEGPSILRIQQVVRGDSAAYFCASSPHPSGTYNEQFFGPGTRLTVL.

The V call is TRBV6-1, the J call TRBJ2-7; D perhaps matches TRBD1 (5 bases). Germline V lookup: CDR1 MNHNS, CDR2 SASEGT. The CDR3 runs 13 residues. Trimming pared 11 bases from V and 5 bases from J, leaving 19 bases between. CDR3 region: CAGKGQGRNEQYF. CDR3 DNA: TGTGCCGGTAAGGGCCAGGGTCGCAACGAGCAGTACTTC.

The chain recombines TRBV19 with TRBJ2-3; the match to TRBD2 covers 7 bases. V shed 7 bases, J shed 2 bases, and the junction held 9 bases outside the gene matches. The CDR3 length is 15 residues. Germline-derived CDR1 and CDR2 are LNHDA and SQIVND (reference sequence). CDR3 sequence: CASTRRTRSTDTQYF. The CDR3 bases are TGTGCCAGTACCAGAAGGACTAGATCCACAGATACGCAGTATTTT.

This chain uses TRBV7-3 with TRBJ2-3; tentatively, D is TRBD1 (6 bases). With 9 bases removed from V and 6 bases from J, the gap between germline ends came to 16 bases. The CDR3 contains 13 residues. Germline V CDR1 and CDR2: SGHTA, FQGTGA. This CDR3 reads CASLQGFGDTQYF. DNA of the CDR3: TGTGCCAGTCTCCAGGGGTTCGGGGATACGCAGTATTTT.

This clone appeared once. This sequence joins TRBV3-1 (or the pseudogene TRBV3-2) and TRBJ1-6, with D perhaps matching TRBD1 (5 bases). Trimming left V 3 bases short and J 8 bases short, with 14 bases between. From germline, CDR1 is LGHDT and CDR2 YNNKEL (reference sequence). There are 15 residues in the CDR3. CDR3 bases: TGTGCCAGCAGCCACGGGGACCGGGCCCATTCACCCCTCCACTTT. Translated, it gives CASSHGDRAHSPLHF.

The CDR3, as DNA: TGTGCCAGCAGCCCAGTCAGATTTTGGCGGTCGCATGACACCGGGGAGCTGTTTTTT. Encoded protein: CASSPVRFWRSHDTGELFF. The chain joins TRBV3-1 (or the pseudogene TRBV3-2) to TRBJ2-2; D uncertain. Germline V gene lookup returns CDR1 LGHDT and CDR2 YNNKEL (reference sequence). V was clipped by 4 bases and J by 3 bases, with 24 bases between them. CDR3 length equals 19 residues.

This clone was seen a handful of times. As DNA, the CDR3 is TGTGCCAGTAGTATGGGCCCAGGGAACTATGGCTACACCTTC. Translation: CASSMGPGNYGYTF. This chain links TRBV19 with TRBJ1-2; a weak D match, TRBD1 (5 bases). The germline V gene has CDR1 LNHDA and CDR2 SQIVND (reference sequence). V was clipped by 3 bases and J by 2 bases, with 10 bases between them. The CDR3 consists of 14 residues.

This clone was counted a single time. The chain has TRBV27 and TRBJ2-7, with D unclear. Germline V gene sequence: CDR1 MNHEY, CDR2 SMNVEV (reference sequence). Trimming cost V 8 bases and J 3 bases, with 14 bases left between them. The CDR3 contains 13 residues. CDR3 coding DNA: TGTGCCAGCGTAGGGCCAGTTTACTACGAGCAGTACTTC. Translation gives CASVGPVYYEQYF.

This sequence joins TRBV6-5 and TRBJ2-1; D might be TRBD2 (7 bases). V shed 0 bases and J shed 6 bases, with 15 bases lying between them. The length of the CDR3 is 16 residues. Germline CDR1 is MNHEY and CDR2 is SVGAGI. The CDR3 spells CASSYSGGAHVNEQFF. CDR3 nucleotide sequence: TGTGCCAGCAGTTACTCGGGGGGGGCGCACGTCAATGAGCAGTTCTTC.

The chain uses TRBV5-1 and TRBJ2-7; tentatively, D is TRBD2 (7 bases). Trimming left V 0 bases short and J 0 bases short, with 16 bases between. Germline V gives CDR1 SGHRS, CDR2 YFSETQ. The CDR3 consists of 17 residues. In DNA, the CDR3 is TGCGCCAGCAGCTTGGGAGCTGGACGGGGGGCCTCCTACGAGCAGTACTTC. Amino acid sequence: CASSLGAGRGASYEQYF.

The chain combines TRBV10-3 with TRBJ1-5; D uncertain. The CDR3 runs 12 residues. Per the germline V gene, CDR1 is ENHRY and CDR2 is SYGVKD. The V end was cut by 6 bases, the J end by 4 bases, with 7 bases between. The CDR3 loop is CAISERNQPQHF. As DNA, the CDR3 is TGTGCCATCAGCGAAAGAAATCAGCCCCAGCATTTT.

This chain joins TRBV11-2 and TRBJ2-7; possibly TRBD2 for D (6 bases). Germline V lookup: CDR1 SGHAT, CDR2 FQNNGV. The CDR3 has 14 amino acids. Trimming removed 3 bases at V and 4 bases at J, with 13 bases between. CDR3: CASSFLRAGYEQYF. The CDR3 nucleotides are TGTGCCAGCAGCTTTCTCAGGGCGGGGTACGAGCAGTACTTC.

The chain links TRBV12-1 to TRBJ2-1. TRBV12-1 has pseudogene status. The CDR3 is made up of 12 amino acids. In DNA form, the CDR3 reads TGTGCCAGCAGCCCCGTGGGCAATGAGCAGTTCTTC. Translating it yields CASSPVGNEQFF.

The rearrangement uses TRBV28 and TRBJ2-7, with TRBD2 matching 12 bases. The CDR3 is made up of 15 amino acids. Germline assignment: CDR1 MDHEN and CDR2 SYDVKM. V shed 8 bases and J 0 bases; nucleotides not matched to a gene: 5. CDR3 protein: CASRLAGVSSYEQYF. In nucleotides, the CDR3 is TGTGCCAGCCGACTAGCGGGGGTGAGCTCCTACGAGCAGTACTTC.

The chain recombines TRBV3-1 (or the pseudogene TRBV3-2) with TRBJ1-2, with D possibly TRBD1 on 6 matching bases. CDR3 length: 15 residues. CDR1 is LGHDT, CDR2 YNNKEL, per germline (reference sequence). The germline V and J ends were trimmed by 0 bases and 5 bases, with 13 bases remaining between them. CDR3 sequence (DNA): TGTGCCAGCAGCCAAGAACAGGGAGTGGGGTATGGCTACACCTTC. It encodes CASSQEQGVGYGYTF.

The rearrangement links TRBV7-2 to TRBJ1-1; perhaps TRBD1 as D (5 bases). In germline, CDR1 is SGHTA, CDR2 FQGNSA. Between the trimmed V and J ends, which lost 2 bases and 5 bases, there was a span of 9 bases. The CDR3 runs to 13 residues. The CDR3 DNA is TGTGCCAGCAGCTTAAACCGGGGGACTGAAGCTTTCTTT. Amino acid sequence: CASSLNRGTEAFF.